This TCR beta chain is drawn from a study of PD-1 blockade in classical Hodgkin lymphoma. General study points: It was among complete responders that baseline diversity resembled that of newly diagnosed patients. CD4+ TCR diversity rose significantly by C4D1, and CD8+ TCR diversity did not.

A note on this clone: Its antigen is undetermined.

Sequencing was performed with immunoSEQ multiplex PCR; in TCRdb, only in-frame clones are kept and a portion is missing. The table has 15,000 or so clones, about four fifths seen once. CDR3 size: 14 residues. With 2 bases removed from V and 6 bases from J, the gap between germline ends came to 13 bases. Germline V gene lookup returns CDR1 MNHNY and CDR2 SVGAGI (reference sequence). Relapse was seen in all patients after autologous stem cell transplantation, and brentuximab vedotin exposure was variable. Reported best responses ranged across complete response, partial response or progressive disease. The sample consisted of peripheral blood mononuclear cells (PBMCs), taken at baseline. The chain is built from TRBV6-6 and TRBJ1-2, with D perhaps matching TRBD1 (5 bases). The sequence derives from a human donor with classical Hodgkin lymphoma. The CDR3 loop reads CASSYLGPRNGYTF. The CDR3 region has the DNA TGTGCCAGCAGTTACCTGGGACCGAGGAATGGCTACACCTTC.